Below, 8 T cell receptor beta chains from the same sample are listed, as sequenced in a study of human T cells and chemical hapten exposure. As to time point: patch test 3, about 24 weeks after DPC sensitization. Treatment meaning: therapeutic diphenylcyclopropenone sensitization with weekly scalp DPC. TCRdb reanalysed the RACE reads using MiXCR and keeps one entry per CDR3 protein. The data hold just over 70,000 distinct CDR3 sequences, with around 10% observed a single time. The sample in question was whole blood, obtained in connection with sensitization to the hapten diphenylcyclopropenone (DPC). The source is a woman in her fifties or sixties with alopecia areata. Some clones in this sample may be carry-over from other donors' samples.

The rearrangement joins TRBV3-1 to TRBJ1-5; no clear D. V lost 4 bases and J lost 2, with 9 bases in between. Per the germline V gene, CDR1 is LGHDT and CDR2 is YNNKEL (reference sequence). The CDR3 consists of 14 residues. CDR3 coding DNA: TGTGCCAGCAGCCTAAGACTGGGCAATCAGCCCCAGCATTTT. Translated: CASSLRLGNQPQHF.

This clonotype was counted at least ten times. The V gene is TRBV29-1, the J gene TRBJ1-1; TRBD1 agrees at 7 bases. Germline CDR1 is SQVTM and CDR2 is ANQGSEA. Losses at the gene ends were 7 bases for V and 3 bases for J; bases not matched to a gene: 8. The CDR3 is 13 amino acids. CDR3 amino acids: CSATGQADTEAFF. As DNA, the CDR3 is TGCAGCGCCACTGGACAGGCGGACACTGAAGCTTTCTTT.

Only a few counts were recorded for this clonotype. The rearrangement joins TRBV7-2 to TRBJ2-5, with TRBD2 identical over 7 bases. CDR1 is SGHTA and CDR2 is FQGNSA in the germline V gene. Trimming took 0 bases from V and 5 from J; bases not matched to a gene: 9. This CDR3 has 16 residues. This CDR3 reads CASSLAPASGLETQYF. CDR3 nucleotide sequence: TGTGCCAGCAGCTTAGCGCCGGCTAGCGGTCTGGAGACCCAGTACTTC. Full variable domain (outside the CDR3, taken from reference TRBV7-2 and TRBJ2-5): GAGVSQSPSNKVTEKGKDVELRCDPISGHTALYWYRQSLGQGLEFLIYFQGNSAPDKSGLPSDRFSAERTGGSVSTLTIQRTQQEDSAVYLCASSLAPASGLETQYFGPGTRLLVL.

This clonotype has at least ten counts. The CDR3 DNA reads as TGCAGCGTTGGAGCAGGGGGCCGGGAGCAGTACTTC. This encodes CSVGAGGREQYF. V usage is TRBV29-1 and J usage is TRBJ2-7; 8 bases map to TRBD1. J was trimmed by 7 bases and V by 4 bases; bases with no gene match: 6. Germline values: CDR1 SQVTM, CDR2 ANQGSEA. The CDR3 extends over 12 amino acids.

Ten or more counts support this clonotype. The V gene is TRBV3-1, the J gene TRBJ1-1; possibly TRBD1 for D (6 bases). The CDR3 runs to 16 residues. The germline V and J ends were trimmed by 2 bases and 3 bases, with 16 bases remaining between them. From germline, CDR1 is LGHDT and CDR2 YNNKEL (reference sequence). The CDR3 bases are TGTGCCAGCAGCCAACAAGGGGGGGGCGTCGACACTGAAGCTTTCTTT. Its translation is CASSQQGGGVDTEAFF.

This clonotype turned up a few times. This chain joins TRBV12-3 or TRBV12-4 and TRBJ2-2; no reliable D call. V gave up 5 bases and J gave up 6 bases, with 7 bases separating them. The CDR3 has 12 residues. CDR3 bases: TGTGCCAGCAGTAACACAGCCGGGGAGCTGTTTTTT. Translation: CASSNTAGELFF.

This clonotype was detected only a few times. The rearrangement links TRBV12-3 or TRBV12-4 to TRBJ2-3, with D uncertain. There are 14 residues in the CDR3. Deletions cut 6 bases from V and 0 bases from J, with 10 bases between. As DNA, the CDR3 is TGTGCCAGCAGACCCGACTGGAGCACAGATACGCAGTATTTT. It encodes CASRPDWSTDTQYF.

This clonotype has only a few counts. The chain uses TRBV10-2 and TRBJ2-3, with D possibly called TRBD1 or TRBD2 (5 bases each). Germline CDR1 reads WSHSY; CDR2 reads SAAADI. CDR3 size: 14 residues. Trimming stripped 5 bases from V and 4 bases from J, with 13 bases between. The CDR3 loop reads CASSNRRGADTQYF. The DNA of the CDR3 is TGCGCCAGCAGTAACAGGAGAGGGGCAGATACGCAGTATTTT.